These 22 T cell receptor beta chains were sequenced from one sample in a study of T cells in Graves' hyperthyroidism and ophthalmopathy. RNA transcripts served as the template for amplifying TCR beta CDR3 regions. HTBI primers were the set used in a first-round RT-PCR of the TCR CDR3. TCRdb processed the multiplex PCR reads anew with MiXCR; each CDR3 protein has one entry. The data show under 450,000 distinct CDR3 sequences, about 13% seen once. The sample taken for sequencing was blood. The receptor source for this set is a man aged 25-45 years with Graves' hyperthyroidism that later progressed to Graves' ophthalmopathy.

This clonotype was recorded at least ten times. This chain joins TRBV6-1 and TRBJ2-5; D gene uncertain. With 2 bases removed from V and 2 bases from J, the gap between germline ends came to 9 bases. CDR3 length: 14 residues. CDR1 is MNHNS, CDR2 SASEGT, per germline. CDR3 sequence reads: CASSERQEQETQYF. The CDR3 region has the DNA TGTGCCAGCAGTGAACGACAAGAACAAGAGACCCAGTACTTC.

This clonotype was detected ten times or more. The rearrangement joins TRBV27 to TRBJ1-3; D call uncertain. Germline assignment: CDR1 MNHEY and CDR2 SMNVEV (reference sequence). CDR3 length equals 14 residues. V lost 8 bases, J lost 4 bases, and 15 bases lay in between. The CDR3 sequence: CASSRWGFGNTIYF. The CDR3 coding sequence is TGTGCCAGCTCAAGGTGGGGTTTCGGAAACACCATATATTTT.

This clonotype was observed many times. V gene TRBV2 combines with J gene TRBJ2-4; 10 bases line up with TRBD2. CDR1 SNHLY and CDR2 FYNNEI come from the germline V gene. The length of the CDR3 is 17 residues. After removal of 4 bases from V and 2 bases from J, the junction contained 8 bases not matched to a gene. The CDR3 here is CASSAVRAGGPKNIQYF. For the CDR3, the DNA is TGTGCCAGCAGTGCGGTCAGAGCGGGGGGGCCCAAAAACATTCAGTACTTC.

This clonotype was seen ten or more times. The V gene is TRBV12-5, the J gene TRBJ1-1; D remains ambiguous. The V end was cut by 1 base, the J end by 0 bases, with 3 bases between. Germline CDR1 reads LGHNT; CDR2 reads FRNRAP. The CDR3 spans 13 residues. CDR3 bases: TGTGCTAGTGGTTTGGACATGAACACTGAAGCTTTCTTT. Protein sequence: CASGLDMNTEAFF.

This clonotype occurred a few times. The chain joins TRBV28 to TRBJ2-7; 7 bases map to TRBD2. V dropped 4 bases and J dropped 4; count of bases not matched to a gene: 10. CDR3 length: 15 amino acids. In germline, CDR1 is MDHEN, CDR2 SYDVKM. The chain's CDR3 is CASSWIRDYPYEQYF. CDR3 DNA sequence: TGTGCCAGCAGTTGGATCAGGGACTATCCGTACGAGCAGTACTTC.

This clonotype was counted a single time. J is TRBJ2-3 and V is TRBV4-1; 10 bases line up with TRBD2. In germline, CDR1 is MGHRA, CDR2 YSYEKL. V lost 0 bases and J lost 2; bases outside the gene matches: 2. The CDR3 has 16 amino acids. In DNA, the CDR3 is TGCGCCAGCAGCCAAGAAGCGGGGGGGGACACAGATACGCAGTATTTT. Protein: CASSQEAGGDTDTQYF.

The rearrangement joins TRBV5-1 to TRBJ2-1; no definite D call. The length of the CDR3 is 14 residues. The V end was cut by 5 bases, the J end by 4 bases, with 13 bases between. Germline V gives CDR1 SGHRS, CDR2 YFSETQ. DNA of the CDR3: TGCGCCAGCAGGCATATTGGACGGTACAATGAGCAGTTCTTC. This translates into CASRHIGRYNEQFF.

This clonotype was observed at least ten times. The genes are TRBV20-1 and TRBJ2-3; 7 bases agree with TRBD1. Germline V gives CDR1 DFQATT, CDR2 SNEGSKA (reference sequence). Trimming cost V 1 base and J 2 bases; bases outside gene matches: 9. The CDR3 covers 16 residues. CDR3 coding DNA: TGCAGTGCTAGAGGGATGGGGACAGTGCTCACAGATACGCAGTATTTT. Translated: CSARGMGTVLTDTQYF.

The chain recombines TRBV5-1 with TRBJ2-2; D unclear. V shed 0 bases and J shed 1 base, with 10 bases lying between them. The germline V gene has CDR1 SGHRS and CDR2 YFSETQ. This CDR3 has 16 residues. The CDR3 DNA reads as TGCGCCAGCAGCTTGGCCCCCGATCTGAACACCGGGGAGCTGTTTTTT. This translates into CASSLAPDLNTGELFF. The full variable domain, in which reference TRBV5-1 and TRBJ2-2 provide the parts outside the CDR3, is KAGVTQTPRYLIKTRGQQVTLSCSPISGHRSVSWYQQTPGQGLQFLFEYFSETQRNKGNFPGRFSGRQFSNSRSEMNVSTLELGDSALYLCASSLAPDLNTGELFFGEGSRLTVL.

This clonotype was counted at least ten times. The J gene is TRBJ1-4, the V gene TRBV6-1, with D perhaps matching TRBD1 (5 bases). Germline V gives CDR1 MNHNS, CDR2 SASEGT. V lost 7 bases to trimming and J lost 5 bases, with 11 bases between them. This CDR3 has 13 residues. CDR3 protein: CASKTVKNEKLFF. CDR3 DNA sequence: TGTGCCAGCAAGACAGTGAAGAATGAAAAACTGTTTTTT.

Comments on this clonotype: A clone one base away is much larger, so this may be a read error. The chain carries TRBV28 and TRBJ1-2, with 9 positions matching TRBD1. The CDR3 contains 16 residues. Germline V gene lookup returns CDR1 MDHEN and CDR2 SYDVKM. The CDR3: CASSWENRGLGDGCTF. CDR3 coding DNA: TGTGCCAGCAGTTGGGAAAACAGGGGGCTGGGTGATGGCTGCACCTTC.

In this sample, this clonotype turned up a few times. This may come from a read error, since a much larger clone is one base off. The chain combines TRBV28 with TRBJ2-3, with 8 positions matching TRBD2. Losses at the gene ends were 9 bases for V and 4 bases for J; bases not matched to a gene: 12. CDR3 length equals 15 residues. Germline V CDR1 and CDR2: MDHEN, SYDVKM. The CDR3 bases are TGTGCCAGGAGTACCGCGGGGGGCAGTGCAGATACGCAGTATTTT. It specifies CARSTAGGSADTQYF.

In its sample, this clonotype was seen many times. The chain links TRBV11-2 to TRBJ2-5, with 7 bases aligning to TRBD1. CDR1 and CDR2 from the germline V gene are SGHAT and FQNNGV. Trimming took 0 bases from V and 6 from J; bases not matched to a gene: 7. The CDR3 loop spans 15 amino acids. The CDR3 DNA reads as TGTGCCAGCAGCTTAGAAGGGGGCGGTCGCCAGACCCAGTACTTC. Its translation is CASSLEGGGRQTQYF.

This clonotype was recorded many times. The chain uses TRBV2 and TRBJ2-2; 11 bases align to TRBD2. The CDR3 totals 16 residues. V was clipped by 7 bases and J by 7 bases; unmatched bases: 11. Germline V lookup: CDR1 SNHLY, CDR2 FYNNEI. The CDR3 here is CASNEIAGGPIGELFF. CDR3 DNA: TGTGCCAGCAACGAAATAGCGGGGGGGCCGATCGGGGAGCTGTTTTTT.

This clonotype has ten or more counts. The chain links TRBV5-1 to TRBJ2-7; 7 bases fit TRBD1. The CDR3 spans 14 residues. V was pared by 0 bases and J by 3 bases, with 3 bases of the junction left unmatched. Germline loops: CDR1 SGHRS, CDR2 YFSETQ. The CDR3 region has the DNA TGCGCCAGCAGCTTGGGGTCAGGGGGCTACGAGCAGTACTTC. As protein: CASSLGSGGYEQYF.

This clonotype came up many times. CDR3 in amino acids: CASSKLRQGWSSDTQYF. Written as DNA, the CDR3 is TGTGCCAGCAGTAAACTCCGACAGGGGTGGTCGTCAGATACGCAGTATTTT. The chain uses TRBV27 and TRBJ2-3; TRBD1 matches 8 bases. The germline V gene has CDR1 MNHEY and CDR2 SMNVEV (reference sequence). The CDR3 extends over 17 amino acids. The J segment lost 4 bases and the V segment lost 5 bases, leaving 14 bases of the junction unmatched.

V gene TRBV2 combines with J gene TRBJ1-5, with D perhaps matching TRBD1 (6 bases). Trimming stripped 3 bases from V and 1 base from J, with 13 bases between. CDR3 size: 16 residues. Looked up from germline, CDR1 is SNHLY and CDR2 is FYNNEI. CDR3 in amino acids: CASSDRGRGSNQPQHF. The CDR3 coding sequence is TGTGCCAGCAGTGACCGAGGCAGGGGAAGCAATCAGCCCCAGCATTTT.

As DNA, the CDR3 is TGTGCCAGCAGCTTGGGGGTACGCGCCTATAATTCACCCCTCCACTTT. This encodes CASSLGVRAYNSPLHF. The rearrangement uses TRBV12-3 or TRBV12-4 and TRBJ1-6, with D possibly TRBD1 on 5 matching bases. This CDR3 is built from 16 residues. The V gene lost 6 bases and the J gene lost 2 bases, with 14 bases spanning the gap.

This clonotype was seen many times. The chain links TRBV11-2 to TRBJ2-1, with TRBD2 identical over 12 bases. The CDR3 has 15 residues. The V gene end was trimmed by 3 bases and the J gene end by 9 bases; junction bases not matched to a gene: 6. Germline V CDR1 and CDR2: SGHAT, FQNNGV. Here the CDR3 DNA reads TGTGCCAGCAGCTTTACTAGCGGGGGGCGGGCTGAGCAGTTCTTC. Its translation is CASSFTSGGRAEQFF. The full variable domain, its missing parts supplied by reference TRBV11-2 and TRBJ2-1, is EAGVAQSPRYKIIEKRQSVAFWCNPISGHATLYWYQQILGQGPKLLIQFQNNGVVDDSQLPKDRFSAERLKGVDSTLKIQPAKLEDSAVYLCASSFTSGGRAEQFFGPGTRLTVL.

This clonotype was recorded at least ten times. The chain combines TRBV25-1 with TRBJ1-2; 7 bases agree with TRBD1. V was pared by 0 bases and J by 3 bases, with 10 bases of the junction left unmatched. Germline V gives CDR1 MGHDK, CDR2 SYGVNS. This CDR3 is 17 amino acids long. The CDR3 region has the DNA TGTGCCAGCAGTGAATATGAACTCGGAGGACAGGACTATGGCTACACCTTC. Its protein product is CASSEYELGGQDYGYTF.

This clonotype appeared many times. This chain connects TRBV3-1 to TRBJ2-1; no reliable D call. CDR1 is LGHDT, CDR2 YNNKEL, per germline (reference sequence). Trimming pared 0 bases from V and 0 bases from J, leaving 9 bases between. CDR3 length: 16 amino acids. The CDR3 loop is CASSQETRSSYNEQFF. The CDR3 bases are TGTGCCAGCAGCCAAGAGACACGCAGCTCCTACAATGAGCAGTTCTTC.

The gene calls are TRBV6-1 and TRBJ2-1; tentative D call: TRBD1 (6 bases). V was trimmed by 7 bases and J by 9 bases, leaving 13 bases between them. CDR1 and CDR2 (germline): MNHNS, SASEGT. This CDR3 has 12 amino acids. The CDR3 sequence is CASKQGSGEQFF. In DNA, the CDR3 is TGTGCCAGCAAACAGGGATCTGGTGAGCAGTTCTTC.